Detailed here is one T cell receptor beta chain. Its antigen is unknown. This specimen belongs to a study of T cell responses to AZD1222 COVID-19 vaccine. At the level of the study: Pooled in the analysis were second doses at about 4 or about 12 weeks.

TCRdb's table, derived via immunoSEQ multiplex PCR, lists solely in-frame clones and lacks some. The sample holds some 120,000 clones, approximately 94% seen once. Between the trimmed V and J ends, which lost 1 base and 7 bases, there was a span of 11 bases. CDR1 SGHTA and CDR2 FQGNSA come from the germline V gene. The CDR3 has 14 amino acids. Study-level results: A reported finding is that nearly half of spike-specific TCRs target unmutated variant regions. Possibly, clonal diversity was underestimated; donors were largely white British and included more females. An increase in Spike-specific TCR breadth and depth was observed after two AZD1222 doses.

This TCR was sampled from an adult in good health. This specimen consisted of peripheral blood, obtained on day 0 of AZD1222 vaccination. J is TRBJ1-5 and V is TRBV7-2; D unclear. This chain's CDR3 is CASSLGGSWQPQHF. The CDR3 DNA reads TGTGCCAGCAGCTTAGGGGGAAGTTGGCAGCCCCAGCATTTT.